The source of this T cell receptor beta chain is a study of CD8+ T cells in alopecia areata. The overall study: The tofacitinib course ran for 6 to 18 months and was followed by 6 months off drug. General study points: Numerous expanded lesional clones remained in scalp and blood during tofacitinib. Scalp clonality and expanded CD8+ clones among the top 100 showed significant decreases with tofacitinib. Lesional tissue from the scalp (especially in alopecia totalis/universalis) showed higher clonality than normal scalp.

Germline CDR1 is MNHEY and CDR2 is SMNVEV (reference sequence). The CDR3 is 13 amino acids. V lost 3 bases to trimming and J lost 4 bases, with 9 bases between them. A note on this clone: Its target is not known.

Treatment denoted: oral pan-JAK inhibitor, 5-10 mg twice daily. Sequencing templates came from extracted RNA that was reverse transcribed into cDNA. The protocol was immunoSEQ multiplex PCR, while the TCRdb copy is restricted to in-frame clones and leaves out a portion. Of 150,000 to 200,000 clones in the sample, just under 65% were seen once. This chain connects TRBV27 to TRBJ1-2; a possible D gene is TRBD1 (5 bases). This TCR derives from a human donor with alopecia areata. Sequenced here: CD4+ T cells sorted from blood, sampled at roughly week 49, from a patient treated with tofacitinib. The CDR3 nucleotides read TGTGCCAGCAGTTTGGCAGGGCCCTATGGCTACACCTTC. Its protein is CASSLAGPYGYTF.